The 5 T cell receptor beta chains presented below share a single source sample, sequenced in a study of shared clonotypes between healthy human individuals. The method was immunoSEQ multiplex PCR; TCRdb's version includes in-frame clones alone and lacks a portion of them. Among 2 million to 2.5 million clones listed, 85% to 95% were seen once. Sequencing was done on a sample of naive CD4+ T cells from PBMCs. Subset in this sample: CD45RA+ positively selected. These receptor sequences come from a man between 18 and 35 years old in good health. Some clones in this sample may be carry-over from other donors' samples.

V usage is TRBV19 and J usage is TRBJ2-1; D could derive from TRBD1 or TRBD2 (5 bases each). Germline CDR1 is LNHDA and CDR2 is SQIVND (reference sequence). V lost 9 bases and J 5 bases, leaving 14 bases between the germline ends. The CDR3 spans 13 residues. The CDR3 reads CASCFRDHNEQFF. CDR3 bases: TGTGCCAGCTGTTTCCGGGACCACAATGAGCAGTTCTTC.

The count of this clone is one. The gene calls are TRBV6-1 and TRBJ2-3, with TRBD2 matching over 10 bases. After removal of 4 bases from V and 4 bases from J, the junction contained 14 bases not matched to a gene. Germline V gives CDR1 MNHNS, CDR2 SASEGT. This CDR3 has 18 amino acids. This CDR3 is CASSGFRRASGRPDTQYF. DNA for the CDR3: TGTGCCAGCAGTGGATTTCGCCGAGCTAGCGGGAGACCAGATACGCAGTATTTT.

This clone was detected a few times. Other nucleotide sequences in the sample specify the same CDR3. The chain employs TRBV10-3 and TRBJ1-1, with 8 positions matching TRBD1. This CDR3 spans 14 amino acids. V dropped 4 bases and J dropped 0; count of bases not matched to a gene: 1. Germline values: CDR1 ENHRY, CDR2 SYGVKD. The CDR3 bases are TGTGCCATCAGTGGACAGGGGATGAACACTGAAGCTTTCTTT. Its translation: CAISGQGMNTEAFF.

V and J are TRBV5-5 and TRBJ2-7, with 9 bases lining up with TRBD2. With 2 bases clipped from V and 3 bases from J, the junction kept 9 bases outside the gene matches. The germline V gene has CDR1 SGHKS and CDR2 YYEKEE (reference sequence). The CDR3 length is 16 residues. In nucleotides, the CDR3 is TGTGCCAGCAGCTTATCTCCGACTAGCGGAGACTACGAGCAGTACTTC. Translating it yields CASSLSPTSGDYEQYF.

V usage is TRBV9 and J usage is TRBJ2-3; 7 bases map to TRBD1. This CDR3 has 16 amino acids. Trimming removed 3 bases from V and 0 bases from J; junction bases left unmatched: 7. CDR1 is SGDLS and CDR2 is YYNGEE in the germline V gene. The CDR3 loop reads CASSGHRGYSTDTQYF. CDR3 in DNA: TGTGCCAGCAGCGGCCACAGGGGCTATAGCACAGATACGCAGTATTTT. Full variable domain (missing parts from reference TRBV9 and TRBJ2-3): DSGVTQTPKHLITATGQRVTLRCSPRSGDLSVYWYQQSLDQGLQFLIQYYNGEERAKGNILERFSAQQFPDLHSELNLSSLELGDSALYFCASSGHRGYSTDTQYFGPGTRLTVL.